The TCR beta chain described here comes from a study of control samples from healthy donors and cancer patients. Trimming took 2 bases from V and 7 from J, leaving 11 bases between them. This CDR3 contains 13 residues. CDR1 and CDR2 (germline): KGHSH, LQKENI. TCRdb's copy holds only in-frame clones and misses some; the assay was immunoSEQ multiplex PCR. This sample has 350,000 to 450,000 clones; roughly 90% occur once, and the top ten carry approximately 6.3%. The TCR comes from a man between 40 and 49 years old with head and neck cancer. Material: PBMCs. The V call is TRBV18, the J call TRBJ1-1; a possible D gene is TRBD1 (6 bases). The CDR3 DNA reads TGTGCCAGCTCACCAGGACAGAATGATGAAGCTTTCTTT. Translation: CASSPGQNDEAFF.